The 18 T cell receptor beta chains listed next were all sequenced from one sample in a study of blood T cell repertoires in COVID-19. Using immunoSEQ multiplex PCR, the repertoire was profiled, and TCRdb retains in-frame clones only, with some absent. The repertoire has 110,000 or so clones, 87% of them found once; the top ten carry 7.7%. The specimen was peripheral blood. All receptors derive from a human donor in a cohort sampled during active COVID-19.

The J gene is TRBJ1-1, the V gene TRBV9; D is ambiguous. The germline gives CDR1 SGDLS, CDR2 YYNGEE. CDR3 length equals 13 residues. The V end lost 7 bases, the J end lost 0 bases, and 10 bases lay between the germline ends. CDR3 protein: CASGEGMNTEAFF. CDR3 sequence (DNA): TGTGCCAGCGGGGAGGGCATGAACACTGAAGCTTTCTTT.

The CDR3 reads CASSLLILAGEQYF. CDR3 DNA: TGTGCCAGCAGCTTATTAATACTAGCCGGCGAGCAGTACTTC. J is TRBJ2-7 and V is TRBV11-2, with D possibly being TRBD2 (6 bases). Germline CDR1 and CDR2: SGHAT and FQNNGV. V was cut by 2 bases and J by 6 bases, with 14 bases left in between. The CDR3 contains 14 residues.

The gene calls are TRBV18 and TRBJ1-1; D unclear. Germline CDR1 KGHSH, CDR2 LQKENI. The CDR3 length is 13 residues. V lost 2 bases and J 10 bases, leaving 14 bases between the germline ends. The CDR3 sequence is CASSPGETARAFF. The DNA of the CDR3 is TGTGCCAGCTCACCAGGCGAAACAGCACGAGCTTTCTTT.

This rearrangement joins TRBV3-1 (or the pseudogene TRBV3-2) to TRBJ2-6; no clear D. From germline, CDR1 is LGHDT and CDR2 YNNKEL (reference sequence). The CDR3 loop spans 15 amino acids. V was cut by 1 base and J by 0 bases, with 4 bases left in between. CDR3 sequence: CASSQVSSGANVLTF. The CDR3 DNA sequence: TGTGCCAGCAGCCAAGTCAGCTCTGGGGCCAACGTCCTGACTTTC.

The rearrangement uses TRBV29-1 and TRBJ2-6; 9 nucleotides line up with TRBD1. The CDR3 is 17 amino acids. Germline values: CDR1 SQVTM, CDR2 ANQGSEA. The junction had 14 bases not matched to a gene; V was cut back by 7 bases and J by 4 bases. The CDR3 DNA is TGCAGCGCCATACCGGGAGGACAGGGGACAGGGGCCAACGTCCTGACTTTC. Amino acids: CSAIPGGQGTGANVLTF. Filled out from reference TRBV29-1 and TRBJ2-6, the complete variable domain reads SAVISQKPSRDICQRGTSLTIQCQVDSQVTMMFWYRQQPGQSLTLIATANQGSEATYESGFVIDKFPISRPNLTFSTLTVSNMSPEDSSIYLCSAIPGGQGTGANVLTFGAGSRLTVL.

The rearrangement joins TRBV9 to TRBJ2-1, with 8 bases lining up with TRBD2. CDR3 length equals 16 residues. Germline V gene data show CDR1 as SGDLS and CDR2 as YYNGEE. The junction had 12 bases not matched to a gene; V was cut back by 6 bases and J by 4 bases. The CDR3: CASTHSGTSYYNEQFF. CDR3 coding DNA: TGTGCCAGCACGCATTCCGGGACTAGTTATTACAATGAGCAGTTCTTC.

This clone appeared a few times. This chain joins TRBV27 and TRBJ1-2, with 7 bases fitting TRBD1. Germline assignment: CDR1 MNHEY and CDR2 SMNVEV (reference sequence). This CDR3 is built from 15 residues. V lost 2 bases, J lost 4 bases, and 7 bases stayed unmatched. CDR3 in DNA: TGTGCCAGCAGTTTAAGAGGGGGCCATAGCTATGGCTACACCTTC. Translated: CASSLRGGHSYGYTF.

The chain is built from TRBV6-5 and TRBJ1-3, with 9 bases lining up with TRBD1. Germline CDR1 and CDR2: MNHEY and SVGAGI. Germline trimming cut 2 bases from V and 8 bases from J; bases unmatched to any gene: 7. CDR3 length: 15 residues. CDR3 protein: CASSYQTQGAYTIYF. The CDR3 DNA reads TGTGCCAGCAGTTACCAAACACAGGGGGCATACACCATATATTTT.

This chain connects TRBV18 to TRBJ2-2; D remains ambiguous. There are 11 residues in the CDR3. Germline CDR1 KGHSH, CDR2 LQKENI. V was trimmed by 3 bases and J by 6 bases, leaving 2 bases between them. The CDR3 DNA sequence: TGTGCCAGCTCACCCGCCGGGGAGCTGTTTTTT. Amino acid sequence: CASSPAGELFF.

The J gene is TRBJ2-6, the V gene TRBV3-1 (or the pseudogene TRBV3-2), with a weak D call TRBD2 (5 bases). Germline V gene lookup returns CDR1 LGHDT and CDR2 YNNKEL (reference sequence). V lost 4 bases and J lost 0, with 10 bases in between. CDR3 length: 16 amino acids. CDR3 loop: CASSLGGGSGANVLTF. The CDR3 DNA is TGTGCCAGCAGCCTAGGAGGTGGCTCTGGGGCCAACGTCCTGACTTTC.

The chain uses TRBV15 and TRBJ2-7; 10 bases agree with TRBD2. The V and J ends lost 4 bases and 2 bases, in that order; junction bases with no gene match: 14. Looked up from germline, CDR1 is LNHNV and CDR2 is YYDKDF (reference sequence). The CDR3 is 18 amino acids. CDR3 residues: CATSTGVVAGGGAYEQYF. The CDR3, as DNA: TGTGCCACCAGCACGGGGGTGGTAGCGGGAGGAGGGGCCTACGAGCAGTACTTC. The full variable domain, in which reference TRBV15 and TRBJ2-7 provide the parts outside the CDR3, is DAMVIQNPRYQVTQFGKPVTLSCSQTLNHNVMYWYQQKSSQAPKLLFHYYDKDFNNEADTPDNFQSRRPNTSFCFLDIRSPGLGDTAMYLCATSTGVVAGGGAYEQYFGPGTRLTVT.

The chain couples TRBV5-1 to TRBJ1-2; D is perhaps TRBD1 (6 bases). Trimming pared 4 bases from V and 4 bases from J, leaving 11 bases between. The CDR3 sequence is 13 residues long. The germline gives CDR1 SGHRS, CDR2 YFSETQ. This chain's CDR3 is CASSARTAYGYTF. The CDR3, as DNA: TGCGCCAGCAGCGCACGGACAGCCTATGGCTACACCTTC.

This rearrangement joins TRBV18 to TRBJ1-6; D gene ambiguous. V was clipped by 0 bases and J by 7 bases, with 4 bases between them. The CDR3 consists of 13 residues. CDR1 and CDR2 from the germline V gene are KGHSH and LQKENI. The CDR3 coding sequence is TGTGCCAGCTCACCACCTCTGAATTCACCCCTCCACTTT. Protein product: CASSPPLNSPLHF.

The count of this clone is one. The chain uses TRBV5-8 and TRBJ1-5, with D possibly TRBD1 on 6 matching bases. The V end lost 4 bases, the J end lost 2 bases, and 19 bases lay between the germline ends. The germline V gene has CDR1 SGHTS and CDR2 YDEGEE. The CDR3 spans 17 residues. The CDR3 region is CASSDTLRGGGNQPQHF. The CDR3 nucleotides read TGTGCCAGCAGCGATACCCTCCGGGGGGGCGGCAATCAGCCCCAGCATTTT. Full variable domain (outside the CDR3, taken from reference TRBV5-8 and TRBJ1-5): EAGVTQSPTHLIKTRGQQATLRCSPISGHTSVYWYQQALGLGLQFLLWYDEGEERNRGNFPPRFSGRQFPNYSSELNVNALELEDSALYLCASSDTLRGGGNQPQHFGDGTRLSIL.

The chain recombines TRBV4-1 with TRBJ2-1; 7 nucleotides line up with TRBD2. Trimming at V came to 0 bases and at J to 7 bases, leaving 18 bases not matched to a gene. This CDR3 spans 19 amino acids. Germline values: CDR1 MGHRA, CDR2 YSYEKL. CDR3 residues: CASSQEGGTVARGGNEQFF. The CDR3 coding sequence is TGCGCCAGCAGCCAAGAGGGAGGGACGGTGGCGCGGGGCGGGAATGAGCAGTTCTTC.

The chain uses TRBV18 and TRBJ2-2; possible D gene TRBD2, 5 bases. V was clipped by 2 bases and J by 4 bases, with 11 bases between them. CDR3 size: 15 residues. Germline V CDR1 and CDR2: KGHSH, LQKENI. This chain's CDR3 is CASSPTTRSTGELFF. CDR3 DNA: TGTGCCAGCTCACCAACAACTAGAAGCACCGGGGAGCTGTTTTTT.

This rearrangement joins TRBV5-6 to TRBJ2-7, with 7 bases matching TRBD1. J gave up 4 bases and V 4 bases, and 8 bases lay outside the gene matches. Germline-derived CDR1 and CDR2 are SGHDT and YYEEEE. The CDR3 runs 14 residues. The CDR3 nucleotides are TGTGCCAGCAGCCGGAAGGGGGCTCGGTACGAGCAGTACTTC. Translating it yields CASSRKGARYEQYF.

This rearrangement joins TRBV25-1 to TRBJ1-2; 7 bases align to TRBD1. J lost 4 bases, V lost 1 base, and 6 bases had no gene match. Germline V lookup: CDR1 MGHDK, CDR2 SYGVNS. This CDR3 spans 15 amino acids. CDR3 sequence: CASSELGGEIYGYTF. As DNA, the CDR3 is TGTGCCAGCAGTGAATTAGGGGGCGAGATCTATGGCTACACCTTC.